This T cell receptor (beta chain) was captured by sequencing in a study of vaccination effects on CD4 cells after COVID-19. General observations from the study: Researchers reported few convalescent patients and no early post-infection timepoints in the study.

The repertoire was sequenced with immunoSEQ multiplex PCR; TCRdb's copy has only in-frame clones and lacks some. Altogether some 70,000 clones are present, roughly 80% being singletons, with the ten largest covering about 2.4%. Note on this clone: Its antigen is as yet unknown.

At the end of 9 to 11 days of culture, CD4+ T cells were isolated. Of the BNT162b2 and mRNA-1273 vaccines, participants received two doses of one or the other. Here the sequenced sample was CD4+ T cells from PBMCs cultured without peptide, taken after COVID-19 vaccination. This clonotype originated in a human donor who received a COVID-19 vaccine.

CDR3 nucleotide sequence: TGTGCCAGCAGCCCTGCCTTTGGGGGAAAGCAGTTCTTC. The encoded protein is CASSPAFGGKQFF. The chain joins TRBV3-1 (or the pseudogene TRBV3-2) to TRBJ2-1; D may match TRBD1 or TRBD2 (5 bases each). Germline assignment: CDR1 LGHDT and CDR2 YNNKEL (reference sequence). This CDR3 is built from 13 residues. The ends were cut back, 4 bases at V and 11 bases at J, with 15 bases in the middle.